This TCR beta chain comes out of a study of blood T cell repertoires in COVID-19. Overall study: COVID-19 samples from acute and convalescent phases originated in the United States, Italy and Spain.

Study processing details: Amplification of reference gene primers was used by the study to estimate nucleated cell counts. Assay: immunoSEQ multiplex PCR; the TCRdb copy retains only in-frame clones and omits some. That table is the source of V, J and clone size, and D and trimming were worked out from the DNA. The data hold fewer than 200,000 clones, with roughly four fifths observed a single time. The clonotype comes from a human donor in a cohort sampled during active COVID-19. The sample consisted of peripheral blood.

CDR3 coding DNA: TGTGCCAGCAGCTTAGGGGACAGGGGCACTGGAAACACCATATATTTT. Translated: CASSLGDRGTGNTIYF. The V and J genes are TRBV11-2 and TRBJ1-3; 10 nucleotides align to TRBD1. There are 16 residues in the CDR3. With V trimmed by 1 base and J by 2 bases, 2 bases remained unmatched. Germline-derived CDR1 and CDR2 are SGHAT and FQNNGV. The entire variable domain, with the rest obtained from reference TRBV11-2 and TRBJ1-3, is as follows: EAGVAQSPRYKIIEKRQSVAFWCNPISGHATLYWYQQILGQGPKLLIQFQNNGVVDDSQLPKDRFSAERLKGVDSTLKIQPAKLEDSAVYLCASSLGDRGTGNTIYFGEGSWLTVV.